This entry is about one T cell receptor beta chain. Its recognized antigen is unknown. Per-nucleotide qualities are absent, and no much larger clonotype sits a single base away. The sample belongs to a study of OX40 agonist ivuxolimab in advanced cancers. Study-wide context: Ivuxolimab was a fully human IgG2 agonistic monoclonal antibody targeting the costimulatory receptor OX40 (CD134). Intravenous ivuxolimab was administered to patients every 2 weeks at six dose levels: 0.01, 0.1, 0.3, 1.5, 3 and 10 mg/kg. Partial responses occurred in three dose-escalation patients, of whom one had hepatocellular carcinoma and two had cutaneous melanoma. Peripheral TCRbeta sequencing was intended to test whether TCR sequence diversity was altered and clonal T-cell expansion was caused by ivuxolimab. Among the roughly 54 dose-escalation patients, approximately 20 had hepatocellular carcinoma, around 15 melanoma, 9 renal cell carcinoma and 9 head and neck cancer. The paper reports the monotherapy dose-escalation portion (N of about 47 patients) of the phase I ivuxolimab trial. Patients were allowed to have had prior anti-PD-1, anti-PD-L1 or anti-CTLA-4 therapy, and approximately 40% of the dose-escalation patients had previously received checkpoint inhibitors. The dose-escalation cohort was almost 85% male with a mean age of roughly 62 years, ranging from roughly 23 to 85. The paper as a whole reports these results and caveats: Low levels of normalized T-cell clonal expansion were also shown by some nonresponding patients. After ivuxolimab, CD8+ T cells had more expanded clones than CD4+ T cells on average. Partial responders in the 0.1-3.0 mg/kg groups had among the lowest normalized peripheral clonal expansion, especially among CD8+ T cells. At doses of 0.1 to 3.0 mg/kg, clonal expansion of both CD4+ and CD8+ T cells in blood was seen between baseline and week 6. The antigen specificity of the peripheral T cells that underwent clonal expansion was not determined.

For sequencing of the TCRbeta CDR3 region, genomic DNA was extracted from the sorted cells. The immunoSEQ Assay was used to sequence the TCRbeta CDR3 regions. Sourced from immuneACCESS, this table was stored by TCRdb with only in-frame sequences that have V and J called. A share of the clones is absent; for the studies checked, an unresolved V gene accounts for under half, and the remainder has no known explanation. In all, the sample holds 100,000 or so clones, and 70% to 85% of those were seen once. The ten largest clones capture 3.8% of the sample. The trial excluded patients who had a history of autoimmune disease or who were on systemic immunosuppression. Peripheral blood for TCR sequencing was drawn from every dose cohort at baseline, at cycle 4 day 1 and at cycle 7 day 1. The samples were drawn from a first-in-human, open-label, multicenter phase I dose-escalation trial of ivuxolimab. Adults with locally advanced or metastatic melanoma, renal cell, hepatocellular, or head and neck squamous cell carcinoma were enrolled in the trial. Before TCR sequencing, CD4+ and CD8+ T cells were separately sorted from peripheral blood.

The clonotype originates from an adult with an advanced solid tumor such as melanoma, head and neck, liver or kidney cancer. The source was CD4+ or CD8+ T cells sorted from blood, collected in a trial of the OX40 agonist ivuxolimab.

The bases read TGTGCCAGCAGCCAAGTATTAGGAGTAACAGATACGCAGTATTTT. The resulting protein is CASSQVLGVTDTQYF. Rearrangement joined TRBV14 to TRBJ2-3, with the D gene too uncertain to name. Counted from cysteine to phenylalanine, this CDR3 has 15 amino acids. The sequence is cut down to CDR3 DNA, 45 bases in frame from base 1. Between the V and J ends, shortened by 1 base and 3 bases respectively, the junction contains 11 bases. The germline V gene sets CDR1 to SGHDN and CDR2 to FVKESK.